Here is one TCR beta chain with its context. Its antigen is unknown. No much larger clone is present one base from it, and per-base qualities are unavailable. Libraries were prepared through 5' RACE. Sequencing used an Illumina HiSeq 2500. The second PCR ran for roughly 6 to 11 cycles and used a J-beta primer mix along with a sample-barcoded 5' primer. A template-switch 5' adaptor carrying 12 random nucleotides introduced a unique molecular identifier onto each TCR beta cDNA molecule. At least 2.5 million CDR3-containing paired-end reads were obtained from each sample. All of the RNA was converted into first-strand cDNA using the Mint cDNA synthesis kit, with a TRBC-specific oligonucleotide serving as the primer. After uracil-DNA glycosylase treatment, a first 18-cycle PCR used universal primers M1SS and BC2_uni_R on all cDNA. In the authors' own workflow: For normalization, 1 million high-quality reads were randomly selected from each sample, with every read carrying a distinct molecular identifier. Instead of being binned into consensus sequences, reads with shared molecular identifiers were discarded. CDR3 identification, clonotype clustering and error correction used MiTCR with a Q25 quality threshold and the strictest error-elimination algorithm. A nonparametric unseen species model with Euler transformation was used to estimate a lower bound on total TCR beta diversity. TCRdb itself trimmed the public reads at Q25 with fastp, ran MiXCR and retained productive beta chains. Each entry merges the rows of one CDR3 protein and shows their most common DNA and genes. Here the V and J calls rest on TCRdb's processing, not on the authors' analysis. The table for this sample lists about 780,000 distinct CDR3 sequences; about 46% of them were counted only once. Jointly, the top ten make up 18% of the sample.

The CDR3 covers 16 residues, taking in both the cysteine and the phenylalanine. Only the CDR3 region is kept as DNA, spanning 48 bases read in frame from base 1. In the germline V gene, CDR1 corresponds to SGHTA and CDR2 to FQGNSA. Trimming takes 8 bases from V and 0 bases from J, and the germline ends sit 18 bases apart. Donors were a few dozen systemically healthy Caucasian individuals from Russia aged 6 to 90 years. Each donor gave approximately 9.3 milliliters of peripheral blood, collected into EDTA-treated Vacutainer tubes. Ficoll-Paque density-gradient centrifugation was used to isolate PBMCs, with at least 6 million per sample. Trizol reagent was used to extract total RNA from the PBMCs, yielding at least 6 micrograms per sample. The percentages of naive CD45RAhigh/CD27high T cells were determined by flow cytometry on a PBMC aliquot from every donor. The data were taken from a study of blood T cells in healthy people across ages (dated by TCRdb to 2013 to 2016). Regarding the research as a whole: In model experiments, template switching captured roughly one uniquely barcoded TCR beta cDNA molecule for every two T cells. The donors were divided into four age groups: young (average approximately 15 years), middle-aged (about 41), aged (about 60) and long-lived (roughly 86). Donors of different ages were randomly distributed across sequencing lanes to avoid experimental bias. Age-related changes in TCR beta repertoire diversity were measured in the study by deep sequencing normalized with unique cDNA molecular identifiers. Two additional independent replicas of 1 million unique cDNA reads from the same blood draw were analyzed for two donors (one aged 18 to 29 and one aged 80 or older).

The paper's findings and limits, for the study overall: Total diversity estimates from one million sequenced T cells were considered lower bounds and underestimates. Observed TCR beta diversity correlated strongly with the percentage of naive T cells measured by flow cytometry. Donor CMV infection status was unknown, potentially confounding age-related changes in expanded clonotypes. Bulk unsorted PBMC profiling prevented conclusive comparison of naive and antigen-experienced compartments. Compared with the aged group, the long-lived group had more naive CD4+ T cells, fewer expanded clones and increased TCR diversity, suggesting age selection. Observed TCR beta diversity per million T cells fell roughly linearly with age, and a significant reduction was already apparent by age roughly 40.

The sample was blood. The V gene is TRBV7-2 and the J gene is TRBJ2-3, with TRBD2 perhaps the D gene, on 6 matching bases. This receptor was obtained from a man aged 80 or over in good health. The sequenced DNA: TGTGCCAGCTTTCCCGTAGGGCGGGAAAGCACAGATACGCAGTATTTT. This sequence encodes CASFPVGRESTDTQYF.